The 22 T cell receptor beta chains reported below all come from one sample, sequenced in a study of CD8+ T cells in alopecia areata. cDNA prepared by RNA extraction and subsequent reverse transcription served as the template for sequencing. Assay used: immunoSEQ multiplex PCR; TCRdb lists only in-frame clones, some missing. Of about 110,000 clones listed, approximately 61% are singletons. Sequencing used NKG2D-low CD8+ T cells sorted from blood. These receptors all stem from a human donor with alopecia areata.

This clone was recorded a few times. The chain joins TRBV11-2 to TRBJ2-5, with 7 bases that match TRBD1. The V gene end was trimmed by 5 bases and the J gene end by 3 bases; junction bases not matched to a gene: 6. From germline, CDR1 is SGHAT and CDR2 FQNNGV. This CDR3 has 14 amino acids. Here the CDR3 DNA reads TGTGCCAGCAGCAAGGGGGCAGCGGAAGAGACCCAGTACTTC. It yields the protein CASSKGAAEETQYF.

The rearrangement links TRBV13 to TRBJ2-7; the D call may be TRBD1 or TRBD2 (5 bases each). Per germline, CDR1 PRHDT and CDR2 FYEKMQ (reference sequence). Trimming removed 3 bases from V and 7 bases from J, with 13 bases in between. The CDR3 sequence is 13 residues long. CDR3 protein: CASSLGTTNEQYF. CDR3 coding DNA: TGTGCCAGCAGCTTGGGGACCACAAATGAGCAGTACTTC.

The chain combines TRBV28 with TRBJ2-7; TRBD1 agrees at 7 bases. The trim removed 5 bases at V and 2 bases at J, leaving 6 bases unmatched. Germline V gene data show CDR1 as MDHEN and CDR2 as SYDVKM. The CDR3 runs 14 residues. In DNA form, the CDR3 reads TGTGCCAGCAGTACTCGGGACAGCACCTACGAGCAGTACTTC. It is translated as CASSTRDSTYEQYF. The full variable domain, completed using reference TRBV28 and TRBJ2-7, is DVKVTQSSRYLVKRTGEKVFLECVQDMDHENMFWYRQDPGLGLRLIYFSYDVKMKEKGDIPEGYSVSREKKERFSLILESASTNQTSMYLCASSTRDSTYEQYFGPGTRLTVT.

This sequence joins TRBV6-1 and TRBJ2-1, with 7 bases lining up with TRBD2. Germline loops: CDR1 MNHNS, CDR2 SASEGT. J lost 1 base, V lost 8 bases, and 8 bases had no gene match. The CDR3 has 15 amino acids. The CDR3 spells CASSPSGGSYNEQFF. In DNA form, the CDR3 reads TGTGCCAGCTCTCCTAGCGGAGGATCCTACAATGAGCAGTTCTTC.

The chain couples TRBV27 to TRBJ1-2; 10 bases match TRBD1. The CDR3 covers 13 residues. The germline gives CDR1 MNHEY, CDR2 SMNVEV (reference sequence). The V and J ends lost 6 bases and 7 bases, in that order; junction bases with no gene match: 5. The CDR3 spells CASSPGTGVGYTF. DNA for the CDR3: TGTGCCAGCAGCCCTGGGACAGGGGTTGGCTACACCTTC.

The CDR3 is CASSFSGTNNEQFF. The CDR3 DNA is TGTGCCAGCAGTTTTAGCGGGACGAACAATGAGCAGTTCTTC. The V call is TRBV27, the J call TRBJ2-1, with 8 bases matching TRBD2. With 3 bases clipped from V and 5 bases from J, the junction kept 3 bases outside the gene matches. This CDR3 spans 14 amino acids. From germline, CDR1 is MNHEY and CDR2 SMNVEV (reference sequence).

As to this clone: A read error may explain this, as a much larger clone is one base away. This chain connects TRBV13 to TRBJ2-7, with TRBD1 matching 8 bases. V lost 4 bases, J lost 5 bases, and 1 base stayed unmatched. CDR3 length: 12 amino acids. Germline CDR1 and CDR2: PRHDT and FYEKMQ (reference sequence). In nucleotides, the CDR3 is TGTGCCAGCAGCTCGACAGGGGACGAGCAGTACTTC. Residues: CASSSTGDEQYF.

The chain combines TRBV28 with TRBJ2-7, with a tentative D call TRBD2 (6 bases). Trimming took 5 bases from V and 6 from J, leaving 11 bases between them. Germline assignment: CDR1 MDHEN and CDR2 SYDVKM. This CDR3 has 12 residues. This chain's CDR3 is CASSPLASEQYF. The CDR3 DNA is TGTGCCAGCAGTCCGCTAGCGTCCGAGCAGTACTTC.

This clone has only a few counts. The chain employs TRBV28 and TRBJ2-7; D could derive from TRBD1 or TRBD2 (6 bases each). The CDR3 spans 14 residues. V was clipped by 5 bases and J by 3 bases, with 14 bases between them. Germline V CDR1 and CDR2: MDHEN, SYDVKM. CDR3 amino acids: CASSERTAGYEQYF. As DNA, the CDR3 is TGTGCCAGCAGTGAGAGGACAGCGGGCTACGAGCAGTACTTC.

The chain uses TRBV11-2 and TRBJ2-6, with D unclear. Germline V gives CDR1 SGHAT, CDR2 FQNNGV. The CDR3 is 14 amino acids. V was trimmed by 1 base and J by 0 bases, leaving 1 base between them. This CDR3 is CASSLGSGANVLTF. The CDR3 region has the DNA TGTGCCAGCAGCTTAGGCTCTGGGGCCAACGTCCTGACTTTC.

This clone appeared a few times. The chain links TRBV6-6 to TRBJ2-5; 9 bases match TRBD2. The germline CDR1 and CDR2 sequences are MNHNY and SVGAGI (reference sequence). The ends lost 6 bases at V and 4 bases at J; junction bases unmatched: 3. CDR3 size: 13 residues. The CDR3 here is CASSQLAGETQYF. In DNA, the CDR3 is TGTGCCAGCAGCCAACTAGCGGGAGAGACCCAGTACTTC.

This chain joins TRBV5-1 and TRBJ2-7; a weak D match, TRBD1 (6 bases). The CDR3 is 18 residues long. Germline CDR1 SGHRS, CDR2 YFSETQ. Trimming took 4 bases from V and 1 from J, leaving 24 bases between them. The CDR3 nucleotides are TGCGCCAGCAGCCTTCAGGTGCCACAGGGATATCGGTCCTACGAGCAGTACTTC. This codes for CASSLQVPQGYRSYEQYF.

The CDR3 DNA is TGTGCCAGCAGTGAGAGCGGGGAAAGCTCCTACGAGCAGTACTTC. Its protein is CASSESGESSYEQYF. The chain carries TRBV6-1 and TRBJ2-7; 7 positions agree with TRBD2. From germline, CDR1 is MNHNS and CDR2 SASEGT. The CDR3 loop spans 15 amino acids. Trimming cost V 3 bases and J 0 bases; bases outside gene matches: 5.

Turning to this clone: A junction end diverges from the germline sequence, so it may reflect a read error. The chain combines TRBV27 with TRBJ1-1; TRBD1 might be the D (5 bases). The length of the CDR3 is 13 residues. The germline V gene has CDR1 MNHEY and CDR2 SMNVEV (reference sequence). The CDR3 region has the DNA TGTGCCAGCAGTTTGGGGGTTAACAGTGAAGCTTTCTTT. Translating gives CASSLGVNSEAFF.

The V and J genes are TRBV7-8 and TRBJ2-7, with TRBD1 identical over 8 bases. The CDR3 is 15 amino acids. V lost 5 bases and J lost 1; bases outside the gene matches: 7. Germline CDR1 reads SGHVS; CDR2 reads FQNEAQ. CDR3 in amino acids: CASSADRAGSYEQYF. For the CDR3, the DNA is TGTGCCAGCAGCGCGGACAGGGCGGGGTCCTACGAGCAGTACTTC.

The gene calls are TRBV5-4 and TRBJ2-1; 8 positions match TRBD2. Germline trimming cut 0 bases from V and 3 bases from J; bases unmatched to any gene: 2. CDR3 length: 15 amino acids. Germline V CDR1 and CDR2: SGHNT, YYREEE (reference sequence). The CDR3 region is CASSLGLAIYNEQFF. CDR3 bases: TGTGCCAGCAGCTTGGGACTAGCGATCTACAATGAGCAGTTCTTC.

The sample holds one count of this clone. This sequence joins TRBV9 and TRBJ2-1; TRBD2 aligns across 11 bases. The CDR3 has 17 amino acids. V gave up 0 bases and J gave up 5 bases; unmatched junction bases: 7. Germline V CDR1 and CDR2: SGDLS, YYNGEE. CDR3 protein: CASSVGRLAGGNNEQFF. The CDR3 DNA follows: TGTGCCAGCAGCGTAGGTCGGCTAGCGGGAGGCAACAATGAGCAGTTCTTC.

The chain links TRBV15 to TRBJ2-6; TRBD1 agrees at 8 bases. The CDR3 is 19 residues long. CDR1 and CDR2 from the germline V gene are LNHNV and YYDKDF (reference sequence). Trimming removed 5 bases from V and 4 bases from J; junction bases left unmatched: 16. In nucleotides, the CDR3 is TGTGCCACCAGCCTTTTCCCGGACAGGGAACGGTCCGGGGCCAACGTCCTGACTTTC. It codes for CATSLFPDRERSGANVLTF.

This clone was detected only once. The V gene is TRBV5-1, the J gene TRBJ2-1, with D possibly matching TRBD2 (6 bases). V lost 0 bases, J lost 15 bases, and 16 bases lay in between. The CDR3 runs to 13 residues. Germline V gives CDR1 SGHRS, CDR2 YFSETQ. The CDR3 bases are TGCGCCAGCAGCTTGGAGGGGAGGCCGCCCCCGTTCTTC. Translating it yields CASSLEGRPPPFF.

The V gene is TRBV19, the J gene TRBJ2-7; 7 bases fit TRBD1. Germline V gene sequence: CDR1 LNHDA, CDR2 SQIVND (reference sequence). Unmatched junction bases numbered 6, after V lost 3 bases and J lost 4 bases. The CDR3 sequence is 14 residues long. The CDR3 DNA follows: TGTGCCAGTAGTATGCGTGACAGGGCGTACGAGCAGTACTTC. This gives the protein CASSMRDRAYEQYF.

This clone was detected once. For the CDR3, the DNA is TGCGCCAGCAGCCAAGGTCTCCCGCTGGGCACAGATACGCAGTATTTT. Translating it yields CASSQGLPLGTDTQYF. V and J are TRBV4-1 and TRBJ2-3, with D hard to call. The CDR3 covers 16 residues. Germline loops: CDR1 MGHRA, CDR2 YSYEKL. Trimming took off 1 base at V and 1 base at J, with 12 bases between the two ends.

The rearrangement links TRBV5-1 to TRBJ1-1; 7 bases match TRBD1. The germline V gene encodes CDR1 SGHRS and CDR2 YFSETQ. Unmatched junction bases numbered 16, after V lost 4 bases and J lost 1 base. There are 18 residues in the CDR3. For the CDR3, the DNA is TGCGCCAGCAGCCTTATCACGGACAGGAGCCTCTGGAACACTGAAGCTTTCTTT. Encoded protein: CASSLITDRSLWNTEAFF.